This is a list of T cell receptor beta chains from one sample in a study of STAT5B mutations in CD4+ large granular lymphocyte leukemia. Only in-frame clones appear in the TCRdb table, and some are missing; sequencing was by immunoSEQ multiplex PCR. The sample lists around 33,000 clones, roughly three quarters occurring once. Sequencing was done on a sample of CD4+ T cells from blood buffy coats. The receptors were sampled from a human donor in good health. Each CDR3 is given with its conserved first and last residue. A D gene is named only where the DNA matches it firmly. Expanded clones are given a class, and other clones once, few, many or no size at all.

cdr3_length | j_call | clone_size | v_call | d_call | cdr3_aa
16 | TRBJ2-3 | - | TRBV9 | TRBD2 | CASSPGVLAGKDTQYF
15 | TRBJ2-7 | once | TRBV6-5 | TRBD2 | CASRTLAGGPHEQYF
15 | TRBJ2-1 | - | TRBV5-1 | TRBD1 | CASQPTGQYFNEQFF
13 | TRBJ2-7 | - | TRBV19 | - | CATKGSYSYEQYF
15 | TRBJ2-1 | - | TRBV27 | TRBD2 | CASSFALAGRDEQFF
15 | TRBJ1-5 | once | TRBV30 | TRBD1 | CAWSVGQGGGQPQHF
12 | TRBJ1-5 | - | TRBV6-5 | - | CASRTGGQPQHF
13 | TRBJ2-7 | - | TRBV6-5 | - | CASSGSDRYEQYF
15 | TRBJ1-2 | once | TRBV7-8 | TRBD1 | CASSLAGQGNYGYTF
14 | TRBJ1-1 | - | TRBV7-2 | - | CASSLVRVNTEAFF
14 | TRBJ2-4 | - | TRBV27 | TRBD1 | CASSFGDRGNIQYF
12 | TRBJ2-2 | - | TRBV5-4 | - | CASSPQGGELFF
12 | TRBJ1-1 | few | TRBV19 | - | CASSRGEGEAFF
16 | TRBJ1-1 | - | TRBV19 | TRBD1 | CASSIDNRQGSTEAFF